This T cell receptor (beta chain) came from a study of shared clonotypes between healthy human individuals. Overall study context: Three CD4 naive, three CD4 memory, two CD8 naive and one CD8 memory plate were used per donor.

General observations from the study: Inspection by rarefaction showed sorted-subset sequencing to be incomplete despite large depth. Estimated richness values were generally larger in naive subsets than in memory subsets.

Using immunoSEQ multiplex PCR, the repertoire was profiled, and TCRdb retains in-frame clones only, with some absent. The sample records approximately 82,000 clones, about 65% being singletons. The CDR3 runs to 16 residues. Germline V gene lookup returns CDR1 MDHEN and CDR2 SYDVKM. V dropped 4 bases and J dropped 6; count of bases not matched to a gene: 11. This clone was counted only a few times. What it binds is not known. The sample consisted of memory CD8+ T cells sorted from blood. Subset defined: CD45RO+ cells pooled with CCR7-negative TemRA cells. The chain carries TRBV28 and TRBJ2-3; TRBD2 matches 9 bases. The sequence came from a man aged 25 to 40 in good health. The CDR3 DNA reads TGTGCCAGCAGTTCCGAAGCGGGAGGTGGTCTTGATACGCAGTATTTT. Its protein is CASSSEAGGGLDTQYF.